This record covers a single T cell receptor beta chain. Its antigen is undetermined. Germline-derived CDR1 and CDR2 are MDHEN and SYDVKM. This CDR3 spans 16 amino acids. V shed 5 bases and J 2 bases; nucleotides not matched to a gene: 3. This sample is drawn from a study of regulatory T cells. Autoimmunity was present in every CD3G-deficient patient, worse in two. Amplification used 52 TRBV primers and 13 TRBJ primers. Sequenced by immunoSEQ multiplex PCR; TCRdb stores in-frame clones only, minus some. The sample contains some 30,000 clones, 85% to 95% of which appear only once. Study outcomes and limitations: Hydrophobic residues at CDR3 positions 6 and 7 were enriched in conventional CD4+ T cells of CD3G-deficient patients. Skewed V and J usage and few unique V-J pairs marked patient repertoires, most in Tregs.

Sequenced: conventional CD4+ T cells sorted from blood. The chain has TRBV28 and TRBJ2-5, with 15 positions matching TRBD2. This receptor was taken from a child aged 2 to 10 with CD3G deficiency. The CDR3 nucleotides are TGTGCCAGCAGTCGGACTAGCGGGAGGGGTCAAGAGACCCAGTACTTC. Translation gives CASSRTSGRGQETQYF.